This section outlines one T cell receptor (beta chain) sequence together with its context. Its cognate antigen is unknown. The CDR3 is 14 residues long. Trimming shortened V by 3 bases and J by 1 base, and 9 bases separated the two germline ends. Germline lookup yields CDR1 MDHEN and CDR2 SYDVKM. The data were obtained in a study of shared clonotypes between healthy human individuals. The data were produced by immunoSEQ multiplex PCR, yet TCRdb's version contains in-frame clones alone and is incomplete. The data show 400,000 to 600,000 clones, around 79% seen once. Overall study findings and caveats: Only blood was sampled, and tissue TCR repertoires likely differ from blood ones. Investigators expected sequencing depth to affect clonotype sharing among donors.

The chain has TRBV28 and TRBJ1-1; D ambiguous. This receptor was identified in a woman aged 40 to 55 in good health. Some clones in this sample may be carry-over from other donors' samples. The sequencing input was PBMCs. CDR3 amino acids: CASSFVQPNTEAFF. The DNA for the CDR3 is TGTGCCAGCAGTTTTGTACAGCCGAACACTGAAGCTTTCTTT.